The next 12 T cell receptor beta chains were all read from a single sample in a study of blood T cell repertoires in COVID-19. Using immunoSEQ multiplex PCR, the repertoire was profiled, and TCRdb retains in-frame clones only, with some absent. The sample records just under 80,000 clones, 82% being singletons. The specimen was peripheral blood. These receptors were collected from a woman between 70 and 85 years old with acute or convalescent COVID-19.

V gene TRBV24-1 combines with J gene TRBJ2-3; 10 nucleotides match TRBD2. There are 15 residues in the CDR3. Germline CDR1 KGHDR, CDR2 SFDVKD. Trimming at V came to 6 bases and at J to 2 bases, leaving 4 bases not matched to a gene. The CDR3 here is CATSLGLAYTDTQYF. DNA for the CDR3: TGTGCCACCAGTTTGGGACTAGCGTACACAGATACGCAGTATTTT.

A single count supports this clone. V is TRBV6-5 and J is TRBJ2-2; 7 nucleotides match TRBD1. The CDR3 is made up of 14 amino acids. With V trimmed by 6 bases and J by 5 bases, 6 bases remained unmatched. Germline V lookup: CDR1 MNHEY, CDR2 SVGAGI. CDR3 amino acids: CASRRQGRTGELFF. CDR3 sequence (DNA): TGTGCCAGCAGGAGACAGGGAAGGACCGGGGAGCTGTTTTTT.

The J gene is TRBJ1-4, the V gene TRBV19, with 7 positions matching TRBD1. Germline V CDR1 and CDR2: LNHDA, SQIVND (reference sequence). V shed 5 bases and J 7 bases; nucleotides not matched to a gene: 4. The CDR3 is 13 residues long. The CDR3 sequence: CASSSRGIEKLFF. For the CDR3, the DNA is TGTGCCAGTAGTTCCAGGGGGATTGAAAAACTGTTTTTT. The whole variable domain, remainder taken from reference TRBV19 and TRBJ1-4, is DGGITQSPKYLFRKEGQNVTLSCEQNLNHDAMYWYRQDPGQGLRLIYYSQIVNDFQKGDIAEGYSVSREKKESFPLTVTSAQKNPTAFYLCASSSRGIEKLFFGSGTQLSVL.

This clone has a single count. The gene calls are TRBV7-2 and TRBJ2-1; D is unclear. The CDR3 length is 15 residues. The ends were cut back, 5 bases at V and 9 bases at J, with 20 bases in the middle. Germline V CDR1 and CDR2: SGHTA, FQGNSA. CDR3 DNA: TGTGCCAGCAGCCTGCGCCCCTTAATTCTAAGTGAGCAGTTCTTC. This sequence encodes CASSLRPLILSEQFF.

CDR3 coding DNA: TGTGCCAGCAGACAAGACAATCAGCCCCAGCATTTT. This sequence encodes CASRQDNQPQHF. This sequence joins TRBV2 and TRBJ1-5; D uncertain. CDR1 is SNHLY and CDR2 is FYNNEI in the germline V gene. Deletions cut 6 bases from V and 3 bases from J, with 6 bases between. The CDR3 has 12 residues.

This clone was counted a single time. The rearrangement uses TRBV30 and TRBJ1-6; D is perhaps TRBD1 (5 bases). This CDR3 is built from 15 residues. CDR1 and CDR2 (germline): GTSNPN, SVGIG (reference sequence). V lost 0 bases to trimming and J lost 10 bases, with 16 bases between them. In nucleotides, the CDR3 is TGTGCCTGGAGTGTAGGGGTTGCGGGAGGGTCACCCCTCCACTTT. This translates into CAWSVGVAGGSPLHF.

This chain joins TRBV5-5 and TRBJ1-5; D is unresolved. There are 15 residues in the CDR3. V lost 1 base, J lost 5 bases, and 13 bases lay in between. The germline V gene has CDR1 SGHKS and CDR2 YYEKEE (reference sequence). The CDR3 loop is CASSLLNLKDQPQHF. DNA of the CDR3: TGTGCCAGCAGCTTGCTTAACTTGAAAGATCAGCCCCAGCATTTT.

V and J are TRBV12-3 or TRBV12-4 and TRBJ2-7; no definite D call. The CDR3 spans 12 residues. V was shortened by 5 bases and J by 1 base, with 6 bases between the two germline ends. The CDR3 DNA reads as TGTGCCAGCAGTACAAATTCCTACGAGCAGTACTTC. Amino acid sequence: CASSTNSYEQYF.

The rearrangement joins TRBV28 to TRBJ2-3, with D possibly TRBD2 on 6 matching bases. The CDR3 is 15 amino acids. V lost 2 bases and J lost 1, with 10 bases in between. Germline assignment: CDR1 MDHEN and CDR2 SYDVKM. DNA of the CDR3: TGTGCCAGCAGTTTACCGGCTAGCGGCACAGATACGCAGTATTTT. Its protein is CASSLPASGTDTQYF.

The chain combines TRBV2 with TRBJ2-1, with 7 bases lining up with TRBD1. Germline loops: CDR1 SNHLY, CDR2 FYNNEI. Trimming took 4 bases from V and 8 from J; bases not matched to a gene: 14. The CDR3 contains 16 residues. CDR3 DNA sequence: TGTGCCAGCAGTGTACAGGGGCGGCAGGCCGTGGATGAGCAGTTCTTC. Translation: CASSVQGRQAVDEQFF.

The CDR3 spells CASSLTANTEAFF. CDR3 nucleotides: TGTGCCAGCAGTTTAACAGCTAACACTGAAGCTTTCTTT. The chain employs TRBV12-3 or TRBV12-4 and TRBJ1-1; no firm D call. This CDR3 has 13 amino acids. V was clipped by 2 bases and J by 2 bases, with 6 bases between them.

This chain connects TRBV15 to TRBJ1-3; D gene unclear. CDR1 is LNHNV, CDR2 YYDKDF, per germline (reference sequence). This CDR3 comprises 15 residues. Trimming shortened V by 0 bases and J by 1 base, and 7 bases separated the two germline ends. In nucleotides, the CDR3 is TGTGCCACCAGCAGAGATAACAATTCTGGAAACACCATATATTTT. It codes for CATSRDNNSGNTIYF.